These 32 T cell receptor beta chains came from one sample sequenced in a study of cytomegalovirus exposure and HLA in healthy donors. It was with 60 Vbeta and 13 Jbeta primers that the PCR ran. Data came from immunoSEQ multiplex PCR; TCRdb stores just in-frame clones and leaves some out. The repertoire consists of roughly 77,000 clones, with roughly a tenth occurring once and the leading ten covering about 25%. The sequenced material came from PBMCs. The receptors here all came from a man aged 60 to 75 in good health and CMV-seropositive.

The genes are TRBV6-4 and TRBJ2-7; 8 bases fit TRBD2. V shed 0 bases and J 3 bases; nucleotides not matched to a gene: 4. Per germline, CDR1 MRHNA and CDR2 SNTAGT. This CDR3 is 15 amino acids long. CDR3 sequence reads: CASSDSSGGIYEQYV. In DNA form, the CDR3 reads TGTGCCAGCAGTGACTCATCGGGGGGGATCTACGAGCAGTACGTC.

In this sample, this clone turned up a few times. The chain combines TRBV5-4 with TRBJ2-7, with D maybe TRBD2 (5 bases). Germline CDR1 SGHNT, CDR2 YYREEE (reference sequence). Trimming pared 0 bases from V and 5 bases from J, leaving 9 bases between. The CDR3 is made up of 13 amino acids. CDR3 loop: CASSLERANEQYF. The CDR3 region has the DNA TGTGCCAGCAGCTTGGAGAGGGCCAACGAGCAGTACTTC.

This clone was observed a handful of times. This chain joins TRBV30 and TRBJ2-5; D possibly corresponds to TRBD2 (6 bases). The ends were cut back, 4 bases at V and 0 bases at J, with 9 bases in the middle. The CDR3 has 13 amino acids. The V gene's germline CDR1 is GTSNPN and CDR2 SVGIG (reference sequence). The DNA for the CDR3 is TGTGCCTGGATCCTAGCGAACCAAGAGACCCAGTACTTC. Translating gives CAWILANQETQYF.

Worth noting for this clone: A read error may produce the germline difference seen at one junction end. The V gene is TRBV29-1, the J gene TRBJ2-5; 7 bases agree with TRBD2. The CDR3 length is 13 residues. Germline-derived CDR1 and CDR2 are SQVTM and ANQGSEA. In DNA, the CDR3 is TGCAGCGTAGTTATAAGCGCGGGAGCTCCCCCCAACTTC. Translation: CSVVISAGAPPNF.

This clone turned up a few times. V is TRBV15 and J is TRBJ2-5; D is perhaps TRBD2 (5 bases). The end of the DNA fits TRBJ2-7 better, so the J call may be wrong. The CDR3 loop spans 14 amino acids. Germline V CDR1 and CDR2: LNHNV, YYDKDF (reference sequence). The CDR3, as DNA: TGTGCCACCAGCAGTTTACTAGAACGAGACGAGCAGTACTTC. Translated: CATSSLLERDEQYF.

At least ten counts were recorded for this clone. This rearrangement joins TRBV9 to TRBJ1-1, with D maybe TRBD1 (5 bases). V was shortened by 0 bases and J by 1 base, with 10 bases between the two germline ends. This CDR3 is built from 15 residues. The V gene's germline CDR1 is SGDLS and CDR2 YYNGEE. CDR3 sequence (DNA): TGTGCCAGCAGCGTAGGTCTAGACAGGAACACTGAAGCTTTCTTT. Residues: CASSVGLDRNTEAFF.

With respect to this clone: The sample carries other DNA sequences with the same CDR3. The rearrangement links TRBV28 to TRBJ2-3; D gene ambiguous. This CDR3 region has 11 residues. Trimming took 6 bases from V and 2 from J, leaving 3 bases between them. Per the germline V gene, CDR1 is MDHEN and CDR2 is SYDVKM. CDR3 in amino acids: CASSFTDTQYF. The CDR3 DNA sequence: TGTGCCAGCAGCTTCACAGATACGCAGTATTTT.

The chain links TRBV30 to TRBJ2-3, with a weak D call TRBD1 (7 bases). CDR1 is GTSNPN and CDR2 is SVGIG in the germline V gene (reference sequence). This CDR3 has 14 amino acids. V shed 4 bases and J shed 4 bases, with 15 bases lying between them. The CDR3 coding sequence is TGTGCCTGGAAATCAGGGGGAGGATCAGATACGCAGTATTTT. Protein product: CAWKSGGGSDTQYF.

V gene TRBV27 combines with J gene TRBJ2-7, with 8 bases matching TRBD1. There are 14 residues in the CDR3. With 4 bases clipped from V and 2 bases from J, the junction kept 4 bases outside the gene matches. The germline V gene has CDR1 MNHEY and CDR2 SMNVEV (reference sequence). CDR3 in amino acids: CASSSGGRAYEQYF. The CDR3 nucleotides read TGTGCCAGCAGTTCAGGGGGCAGGGCCTACGAGCAGTACTTC.

This clone was counted a few times. This sample also contains other DNA sequences that code for the same CDR3. The chain joins TRBV15 to TRBJ2-5; D is perhaps TRBD2 (5 bases). Germline V gives CDR1 LNHNV, CDR2 YYDKDF (reference sequence). V lost 3 bases, J lost 4 bases, and 6 bases lay in between. The CDR3 runs 12 residues. CDR3 DNA: TGTGCCACCAGCAGGGCGGGAGAGACCCAGTACTTC. Its translation: CATSRAGETQYF.

This clone was observed a few times. CDR3 in DNA: TGTGCCAGCAGCCGGGAGGTGGCTAGCGGGGGAAACGAGCAGTACTTC. Translated, it gives CASSREVASGGNEQYF. The chain links TRBV2 to TRBJ2-7; 10 nucleotides agree with TRBD2. V trimming: 6 bases; J trimming: 5 bases; junction bases outside the gene matches: 13. CDR1 is SNHLY and CDR2 is FYNNEI in the germline V gene. The CDR3 has 16 amino acids.

The V and J genes are TRBV20-1 and TRBJ1-2; D is unclear. Trimming removed 3 bases at V and 7 bases at J, with 9 bases between. The V gene's germline CDR1 is DFQATT and CDR2 SNEGSKA (reference sequence). The CDR3 length is 11 residues. CDR3: CSASRTFGYTF. The CDR3 coding sequence is TGCAGTGCTAGCAGGACTTTTGGCTACACCTTC.

This chain uses TRBV5-4 with TRBJ2-3; D not certain. In germline, CDR1 is SGHNT, CDR2 YYREEE (reference sequence). V lost 3 bases and J lost 4, with 12 bases in between. This CDR3 has 14 amino acids. DNA of the CDR3: TGTGCCAGCAGCTCCCAGCGAGTGGCAGATACGCAGTATTTT. The encoded protein is CASSSQRVADTQYF.

This clone was detected a few times. V is TRBV5-6 and J is TRBJ2-1; the D is unclear. Germline values: CDR1 SGHDT, CDR2 YYEEEE. The CDR3 loop spans 13 amino acids. Deletions cut 2 bases from V and 8 bases from J, with 11 bases between. CDR3 coding DNA: TGTGCCAGCAGCTTCTCGAGGTGGGATGAGCAGTTCTTC. As protein: CASSFSRWDEQFF.

This clone was observed a few times. The J gene is TRBJ2-2, the V gene TRBV30; 11 bases match TRBD1. The CDR3 spans 14 residues. V shed 3 bases and J 4 bases; nucleotides not matched to a gene: 1. Germline CDR1 reads GTSNPN; CDR2 reads SVGIG (reference sequence). This CDR3 reads CAWRGTGGTGELFF. CDR3 bases: TGTGCCTGGAGAGGGACAGGGGGCACCGGGGAGCTGTTTTTT.

The rearrangement uses TRBV5-1 and TRBJ1-1; D unclear. The CDR3 is 15 amino acids. V gave up 3 bases and J gave up 4 bases, with 16 bases separating them. The germline gives CDR1 SGHRS, CDR2 YFSETQ. CDR3 region: CASSSWTAAGTEAFF. In DNA, the CDR3 is TGCGCCAGCAGCTCATGGACCGCGGCGGGCACTGAAGCTTTCTTT.

This clone was seen a few times. The chain uses TRBV11-2 and TRBJ2-2, with D tentatively TRBD2 (5 bases). The CDR3 runs 17 residues. With 5 bases removed from V and 2 bases from J, the gap between germline ends came to 18 bases. Germline CDR1 SGHAT, CDR2 FQNNGV. This CDR3 reads CASSPFRLSSNTGELFF. Written as DNA, the CDR3 is TGTGCCAGCAGCCCCTTCCGACTATCCTCTAACACCGGGGAGCTGTTTTTT.

This clone occurred a few times. This chain connects TRBV5-1 to TRBJ2-1; 8 bases match TRBD2. Germline CDR1 and CDR2: SGHRS and YFSETQ. The CDR3 extends over 14 amino acids. J was trimmed by 14 bases and V by 6 bases; bases with no gene match: 16. For the CDR3, the DNA is TGCGCCAGCACCGCGGGGGGTTCGGCTAGTAATAAGTTCTTC. Protein sequence: CASTAGGSASNKFF.

This rearrangement joins TRBV4-1 to TRBJ2-2; 8 bases line up with TRBD2. This CDR3 has 18 residues. Trimming at V came to 2 bases and at J to 6 bases, leaving 14 bases not matched to a gene. Germline-derived CDR1 and CDR2 are MGHRA and YSYEKL. As DNA, the CDR3 is TGCGCCAGCAGCCAAACCGGACTAGCAGGAGGGATCGCCGGGGAGCTGTTTTTT. Translation: CASSQTGLAGGIAGELFF.

The chain couples TRBV30 to TRBJ1-5; D perhaps matches TRBD1 (6 bases). The V gene's germline CDR1 is GTSNPN and CDR2 SVGIG (reference sequence). CDR3 length: 13 amino acids. The ends were cut back, 1 base at V and 5 bases at J, with 9 bases in the middle. This CDR3 reads CAWSGGGHQPQHF. CDR3 in DNA: TGTGCCTGGAGTGGGGGGGGGCATCAGCCCCAGCATTTT.

This chain connects TRBV7-3 to TRBJ2-3, with 9 bases fitting TRBD1. The CDR3 runs to 15 residues. The trim removed 4 bases at V and 5 bases at J, leaving 7 bases unmatched. Germline V gives CDR1 SGHTA, CDR2 FQGTGA. CDR3 in DNA: TGTGCCAGCAGCTCTGGGACAGGGATTATAGATACGCAGTATTTT. Translating gives CASSSGTGIIDTQYF.

The chain uses TRBV7-2 and TRBJ1-2, with TRBD1 matching over 7 bases. Germline CDR1 SGHTA, CDR2 FQGNSA. V trimming: 6 bases; J trimming: 8 bases; junction bases outside the gene matches: 12. The CDR3 length is 14 residues. This chain's CDR3 is CASRAPGTEGGYTF. CDR3 DNA sequence: TGTGCCAGCAGGGCACCCGGGACAGAAGGAGGCTACACCTTC. The variable domain in full, with the rest retrieved from reference TRBV7-2 and TRBJ1-2, is GAGVSQSPSNKVTEKGKDVELRCDPISGHTALYWYRQSLGQGLEFLIYFQGNSAPDKSGLPSDRFSAERTGGSVSTLTIQRTQQEDSAVYLCASRAPGTEGGYTFGSGTRLTVV.

This rearrangement joins TRBV28 to TRBJ2-1, with a tentative D call TRBD1 (6 bases). The CDR3 is 12 amino acids. Germline assignment: CDR1 MDHEN and CDR2 SYDVKM. With 5 bases removed from V and 9 bases from J, the gap between germline ends came to 11 bases. For the CDR3, the DNA is TGTGCCAGCAGTCCCCCCAGGGGTGAGCAGTTCTTC. Residues: CASSPPRGEQFF.

A few counts support this clone. This sequence joins TRBV11-3 and TRBJ2-1; TRBD2 agrees at 14 bases. Germline values: CDR1 SGHNT, CDR2 YENEEA. This CDR3 spans 18 amino acids. V lost 5 bases, J lost 0 bases, and 6 bases stayed unmatched. This CDR3 reads CASSPGLAGVRSYNEQFF. The CDR3 region has the DNA TGTGCCAGCAGCCCGGGACTAGCGGGAGTCCGCTCCTACAATGAGCAGTTCTTC.

This clone was detected only a few times. The chain uses TRBV6-1 and TRBJ1-5, with D maybe TRBD1 (5 bases). This CDR3 has 15 amino acids. The germline V and J ends were trimmed by 4 bases and 4 bases, with 14 bases remaining between them. CDR1 is MNHNS and CDR2 is SASEGT in the germline V gene. The CDR3 nucleotides are TGTGCCAGCAGTGTGATGGGGGGACCTAATCAGCCCCAGCATTTT. This encodes CASSVMGGPNQPQHF.

This clone has just a few counts. The chain recombines TRBV27 with TRBJ2-7; the D gene is possibly TRBD1 (6 bases). V was trimmed by 5 bases and J by 6 bases, leaving 14 bases between them. Germline CDR1 is MNHEY and CDR2 is SMNVEV (reference sequence). The CDR3 totals 13 residues. The CDR3 loop reads CASSKWDIGEQYF. The CDR3 DNA reads TGTGCCAGCAGTAAATGGGACATAGGCGAGCAGTACTTC.

The chain uses TRBV5-1 and TRBJ2-3, with D possibly being TRBD2 (6 bases). This CDR3 has 14 residues. Germline-derived CDR1 and CDR2 are SGHRS and YFSETQ. V was clipped by 4 bases and J by 2 bases, with 11 bases between them. DNA for the CDR3: TGCGCCAGCAGCGGTGGGGAGGCCACAGATACGCAGTATTTT. Its translation: CASSGGEATDTQYF.

This clone showed up just a few times. The rearrangement links TRBV2 to TRBJ1-5; no definite D call. The CDR3 contains 14 residues. Trimming removed 6 bases at V and 5 bases at J, with 14 bases between. Per the germline V gene, CDR1 is SNHLY and CDR2 is FYNNEI. CDR3: CASREATGDQPQHF. CDR3 coding DNA: TGTGCCAGCAGGGAGGCTACTGGGGATCAGCCCCAGCATTTT.

The rearrangement uses TRBV7-9 and TRBJ2-7; no reliable D call. Trimming shortened V by 5 bases and J by 0 bases, and 11 bases separated the two germline ends. The CDR3 runs 14 residues. CDR1 and CDR2 (germline): SEHNR, FQNEAQ (reference sequence). The CDR3 DNA follows: TGTGCCAGCAGCGCGGCGTGGAGCTCCTACGAGCAGTACTTC. Encoded protein: CASSAAWSSYEQYF.

V gene TRBV6-6 combines with J gene TRBJ1-4; no clear D. Trimming cost V 6 bases and J 10 bases, with 18 bases left between them. This CDR3 is 14 amino acids long. The V gene's germline CDR1 is MNHNY and CDR2 SVGAGI (reference sequence). CDR3 sequence (DNA): TGTGCCAGCAGCATAACCTTCCCTGGAGGAAAACTGTTTTTT. Encoded protein: CASSITFPGGKLFF.

The gene calls are TRBV19 and TRBJ1-3; no firm D call. V lost 3 bases and J lost 0, with 6 bases in between. The CDR3 is 14 amino acids. In germline, CDR1 is LNHDA, CDR2 SQIVND (reference sequence). CDR3 in amino acids: CASSIGSSGNTIYF. The DNA for the CDR3 is TGTGCCAGTAGTATCGGGAGCTCTGGAAACACCATATATTTT.

The chain combines TRBV28 with TRBJ1-3; TRBD1 is a possible D gene (5 bases). The CDR3 spans 14 residues. V lost 2 bases, J lost 4 bases, and 9 bases lay in between. Germline assignment: CDR1 MDHEN and CDR2 SYDVKM. The CDR3 region is CASSLRGDGNTIYF. CDR3 nucleotide sequence: TGTGCCAGCAGTTTACGGGGGGACGGAAACACCATATATTTT.